These 20 T cell receptor beta chains share one sample of origin, sequenced in a study of TIL therapy for anti-PD-1-resistant metastatic lung cancer (dated by TCRdb to the early 2020s). Interpreted using the paper, the time point label stands for: pre-treatment sample, taken before nivolumab and TIL therapy. The baseline tumor samples, taken from the same resection that was used to grow TIL, were excised metastases, most often pleural nodules or supraclavicular lymph nodes. The immunoSEQ v3 hsTCRB kit was used to amplify TCR beta CDR3 regions from genomic DNA through bias-controlled multiplex PCR. Imported from immuneACCESS, the table was reduced by TCRdb to in-frame sequences with V and J called. These copies leave out some clones; in studies compared against another copy, an unresolved V gene accounts for under half, and the cause of the remainder is not known. For this sample the table gives about 6,300 clones, of which about 66% were detected only once. The ten largest clones represent approximately 15% of the sample.

Material: tumor tissue, obtained at baseline. These receptors came from a person aged 25 to 79 with non-small cell lung cancer.

V is TRBV6-5 and J is TRBJ2-1; 7 nucleotides match TRBD1. Germline V gene sequence: CDR1 MNHEY, CDR2 SVGAGI. J lost 10 bases, V lost 6 bases, and 12 bases had no gene match. The CDR3 length is 14 residues. CDR3 sequence: CASRIRTGVGEQFF. In nucleotides, the CDR3 is TGTGCCAGCAGAATCCGAACAGGGGTAGGAGAGCAGTTCTTC.

This clone came up once. The chain employs TRBV7-8 and TRBJ2-1; tentative D call: TRBD1 (5 bases). The CDR3 totals 16 residues. The V end lost 4 bases, the J end lost 9 bases, and 22 bases lay between the germline ends. Germline values: CDR1 SGHVS, CDR2 FQNEAQ. This CDR3 is CASSSSTRGSSGEQFF. The CDR3 coding sequence is TGTGCCAGCAGCTCCTCAACAAGGGGTTCCTCTGGTGAGCAGTTCTTC.

The table lists this clone with a count of one. J is TRBJ2-3 and V is TRBV9; tentative D call: TRBD2 (7 bases). V was pared by 3 bases and J by 4 bases, with 24 bases between. Germline V gives CDR1 SGDLS, CDR2 YYNGEE. The CDR3 extends over 18 amino acids. CDR3 sequence (DNA): TGTGCCAGCAGCGGCCCTGAGCCGGGGGCGGGAGCGGCAGATACGCAGTATTTT. It codes for CASSGPEPGAGAADTQYF. Complete variable domain (other parts from reference TRBV9 and TRBJ2-3): DSGVTQTPKHLITATGQRVTLRCSPRSGDLSVYWYQQSLDQGLQFLIQYYNGEERAKGNILERFSAQQFPDLHSELNLSSLELGDSALYFCASSGPEPGAGAADTQYFGPGTRLTVL.

This clone has just one count. This chain joins TRBV6-5 and TRBJ2-3, with no clear D. This CDR3 has 12 amino acids. The germline V gene encodes CDR1 MNHEY and CDR2 SVGAGI. V was shortened by 7 bases and J by 2 bases, with 7 bases between the two germline ends. The CDR3 DNA reads as TGTGCCAGCACCCCGCACACAGATACGCAGTATTTT. This translates into CASTPHTDTQYF.

The chain links TRBV3-1 (or the pseudogene TRBV3-2) to TRBJ2-7, with D perhaps matching TRBD2 (5 bases). CDR3 length: 17 amino acids. CDR1 and CDR2 (germline): LGHDT, YNNKEL (reference sequence). V lost 1 base and J lost 2, with 18 bases in between. The CDR3 loop is CASSQGPQLVRPYEQYF. CDR3 DNA: TGTGCCAGCAGCCAAGGGCCGCAACTAGTGCGGCCCTACGAGCAGTACTTC.

The gene calls are TRBV6-1 and TRBJ1-5; tentatively, D is TRBD1 (5 bases). The CDR3 is made up of 18 amino acids. CDR1 MNHNS and CDR2 SASEGT come from the germline V gene. The V end lost 0 bases, the J end lost 2 bases, and 17 bases lay between the germline ends. Here the CDR3 reads CASSEALLRAPGNQPQHF. The CDR3 DNA is TGTGCCAGCAGTGAAGCGCTTCTCAGGGCGCCAGGCAATCAGCCCCAGCATTTT.

The chain combines TRBV6-2 or TRBV6-3 with TRBJ1-4; D might be TRBD1 (5 bases). The CDR3 spans 15 residues. The V gene lost 5 bases and the J gene lost 5 bases, with 15 bases spanning the gap. Germline values: CDR1 MNHEY, CDR2 SVGEGT. The DNA of the CDR3 is TGTGCCAGCAGTAACCACAGGATTCAGAATGAAAAACTGTTTTTT. It specifies CASSNHRIQNEKLFF.

This sequence joins TRBV27 and TRBJ2-7; 11 bases are a match to TRBD1. The CDR3 is made up of 16 amino acids. The V segment lost 2 bases and the J segment 5 bases; nucleotides outside the gene matches: 8. CDR1 is MNHEY, CDR2 SMNVEV, per germline (reference sequence). CDR3 sequence (DNA): TGTGCCAGCAGTTTAGAGCCGGGACAGGGGGGGCACGAGCAGTACTTC. Protein: CASSLEPGQGGHEQYF.

This clone was found once. The chain combines TRBV5-1 with TRBJ2-7, with D hard to call. Trimming pared 0 bases from V and 7 bases from J, leaving 11 bases between. CDR3 length equals 13 residues. CDR1 SGHRS and CDR2 YFSETQ come from the germline V gene. CDR3 DNA: TGCGCCAGCAGCTTGGCACAGCTTGGAGAGCAGTACTTC. It yields the protein CASSLAQLGEQYF.

V is TRBV5-6 and J is TRBJ1-5; D gene unclear. The CDR3 has 13 residues. V was trimmed by 0 bases and J by 7 bases, leaving 8 bases between them. Germline V gene lookup returns CDR1 SGHDT and CDR2 YYEEEE. The CDR3 loop is CASSLGPDQPQHF. The CDR3 coding sequence is TGTGCCAGCAGCTTGGGACCGGACCAGCCCCAGCATTTT.

The V and J genes are TRBV6-5 and TRBJ2-7; TRBD1 matches at 9 bases. The length of the CDR3 is 15 residues. J gave up 6 bases and V 10 bases, and 16 bases lay outside the gene matches. CDR1 is MNHEY and CDR2 is SVGAGI in the germline V gene. DNA for the CDR3: TGTGCCACCCACCCCGACGGGACAGGGACGGGCGAGCAGTACGTC. The encoded protein is CATHPDGTGTGEQYV.

This clone was observed once. This chain links TRBV30 with TRBJ1-3, with 9 bases identical to TRBD1. Germline V lookup: CDR1 GTSNPN, CDR2 SVGIG (reference sequence). The CDR3 consists of 15 residues. V shed 0 bases and J 7 bases; nucleotides not matched to a gene: 7. The CDR3 DNA reads as TGTGCCTGGAGTGTTTCTGGGACAGGGCCTAACACCATATATTTT. Its protein product is CAWSVSGTGPNTIYF.

The J gene is TRBJ1-3, the V gene TRBV30, with D uncertain. With 0 bases removed from V and 4 bases from J, the gap between germline ends came to 22 bases. The CDR3 spans 18 residues. CDR1 is GTSNPN, CDR2 SVGIG, per germline (reference sequence). CDR3 sequence reads: CAWSVQLSNRAGGNTIYF. DNA of the CDR3: TGTGCCTGGAGTGTTCAGCTCAGCAACCGGGCCGGGGGAAACACCATATATTTT.

The V and J genes are TRBV9 and TRBJ2-5; D call uncertain. Trimming stripped 2 bases from V and 4 bases from J, with 15 bases between. The CDR3 runs to 15 residues. In germline, CDR1 is SGDLS, CDR2 YYNGEE. CDR3 coding DNA: TGTGCCAGCAGCGTTCTGAACTTGAGAGGAGAGACCCAGTACTTC. This sequence encodes CASSVLNLRGETQYF.

This clone was counted only a few times. The CDR3 nucleotides read TGTGCCAGCATGAGTCACGGGCGTAAAACTGAAGCTTTCTTT. Its translation is CASMSHGRKTEAFF. This rearrangement joins TRBV28 to TRBJ1-1; D call uncertain. V lost 7 bases and J lost 5, with 17 bases in between. The V gene's germline CDR1 is MDHEN and CDR2 SYDVKM. This CDR3 spans 14 amino acids.

This rearrangement joins TRBV18 to TRBJ1-1; maybe TRBD1 (5 bases). The CDR3 contains 13 residues. Germline assignment: CDR1 KGHSH and CDR2 LQKENI. V lost 3 bases to trimming and J lost 7 bases, with 12 bases between them. As DNA, the CDR3 is TGTGCCAGCTCACCCCCGGGACGGAGTGAAGCTTTCTTT. It is translated as CASSPPGRSEAFF.

This clone was observed a handful of times. The chain links TRBV20-1 to TRBJ2-3; 7 bases map to TRBD2. Germline values: CDR1 DFQATT, CDR2 SNEGSKA (reference sequence). The CDR3 is 11 residues long. Trimming at V came to 5 bases and at J to 9 bases, leaving 5 bases not matched to a gene. DNA for the CDR3: TGCAGTGCTGGGACGGGAGGAACGCAGTATTTT. Protein: CSAGTGGTQYF.

The chain is built from TRBV18 and TRBJ1-3; D remains unclear. The germline V gene encodes CDR1 KGHSH and CDR2 LQKENI. The CDR3 extends over 17 amino acids. V lost 4 bases to trimming and J lost 1 base, with 17 bases between them. The CDR3, as DNA: TGTGCCAGCTCACTAAATACGGGCGGTATTTCTGGAAACACCATATATTTT. Translated, it gives CASSLNTGGISGNTIYF.

This clone was picked up a small number of times. The V and J genes are TRBV10-2 and TRBJ1-1; no clear D. CDR1 WSHSY and CDR2 SAAADI come from the germline V gene. The CDR3 is 11 amino acids. Trimming removed 6 bases from V and 8 bases from J, with 10 bases in between. CDR3 sequence (DNA): TGCGCCAGCAGCGGTTTTGGGGAAGCTTTCTTT. Its protein is CASSGFGEAFF.

The chain has TRBV6-4 and TRBJ2-1; 7 positions agree with TRBD2. The CDR3 loop spans 15 amino acids. After removal of 3 bases from V and 3 bases from J, the junction contained 5 bases not matched to a gene. Germline CDR1 and CDR2: MRHNA and SNTAGT. CDR3 coding DNA: TGTGCCAGCAGTGAGTCCCTAGCGGACTACAATGAGCAGTTCTTC. Its translation: CASSESLADYNEQFF.